This T cell receptor beta chain was retrieved from a study of beta chain features in type 1 diabetes. Study as a whole: Healthy donors and patients showed comparable age, gender and cell yields.

The purity of all sorted populations exceeded 98%. Expressed TCRB transcripts got sequenced, as all isolated RNA was reverse transcribed. Repertoires were generated with immunoSEQ multiplex PCR, while TCRdb's copy carries only in-frame clones and drops some. The sample has hundreds of thousands of clones; 10% to 15% are singletons. This clone was recorded a few times. Its cognate antigen is unknown. At the DNA level, this CDR3 is encoded by other sequences in the same sample as well. Findings of the study overall: HLA influence on TCRB rearrangement stayed unresolved here. Type 1 diabetes patients showed a moderate but significant shortening of TCRB CDR3s in all four CD4+ subsets.

The length of the CDR3 is 15 residues. Per germline, CDR1 SGHRS and CDR2 YFSETQ. With 0 bases clipped from V and 4 bases from J, the junction kept 1 base outside the gene matches. The sequenced sample consisted of naive CD4+ T cells from blood. The sequence came from a woman aged 18-30 years with type 1 diabetes. The genes are TRBV5-1 and TRBJ2-3, with TRBD2 identical over 11 bases. This CDR3 is CASSLGLAGSDTQYF. As DNA, the CDR3 is TGCGCCAGCAGCTTGGGACTAGCGGGGTCAGATACGCAGTATTTT.